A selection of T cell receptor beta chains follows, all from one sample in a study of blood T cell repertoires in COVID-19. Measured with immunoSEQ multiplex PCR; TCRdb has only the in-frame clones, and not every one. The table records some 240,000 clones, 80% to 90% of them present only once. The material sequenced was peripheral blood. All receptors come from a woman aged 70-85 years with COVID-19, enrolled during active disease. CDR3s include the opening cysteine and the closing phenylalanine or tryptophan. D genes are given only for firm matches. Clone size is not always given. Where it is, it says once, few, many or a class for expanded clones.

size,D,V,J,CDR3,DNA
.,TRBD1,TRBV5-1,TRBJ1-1,CASSASGTVNTEAFF,TGCGCCAGCAGCGCCTCCGGGACAGTGAACACTGAAGCTTTCTTT
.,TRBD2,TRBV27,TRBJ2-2,CASSLRREAGGPAGELFF,TGTGCCAGCAGTTTGAGGAGGGAGGCGGGAGGGCCGGCCGGGGAGCTGTTTTTT
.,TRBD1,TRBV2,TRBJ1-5,CASRDRAGQPQHF,TGTGCCAGCAGGGACAGGGCCGGGCAGCCCCAGCATTTT
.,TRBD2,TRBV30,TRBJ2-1,CAWKGLAGQQFF,TGTGCCTGGAAGGGTCTAGCGGGGCAGCAGTTCTTC
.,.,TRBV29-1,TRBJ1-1,CSVEDNSEIAFF,TGCAGCGTTGAAGACAACAGTGAGATCGCTTTCTTT
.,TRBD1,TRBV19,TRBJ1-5,CASSQGQGNQPQHF,TGTGCCAGTAGTCAGGGACAGGGCAATCAGCCCCAGCATTTT
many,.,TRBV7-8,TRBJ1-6,CASSLSTGANSPLHF,TGTGCCAGCAGCTTGTCTACTGGGGCGAATTCACCCCTCCACTTT
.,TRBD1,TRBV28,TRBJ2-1,CASSFRDRDNEQFF,TGTGCCAGCAGTTTTAGGGACAGGGACAATGAGCAGTTCTTC
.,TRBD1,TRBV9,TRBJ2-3,CASSVTGMMTDTQYF,TGTGCCAGCAGCGTGACAGGGATGATGACAGATACGCAGTATTTT
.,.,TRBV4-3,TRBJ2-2,CASSQERVGELFF,TGCGCCAGCAGCCAAGAGCGGGTCGGGGAGCTGTTTTTT
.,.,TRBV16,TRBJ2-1,CASSQFLNEQFF,TGTGCCAGCAGCCAATTCTTGAATGAGCAGTTCTTC
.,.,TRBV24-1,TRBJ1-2,CATSDRFWTDHHYGYTF,TGTGCCACCAGTGATAGGTTTTGGACAGACCATCACTATGGCTACACCTTC
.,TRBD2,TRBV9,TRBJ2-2,CASSVREGPGELFF,TGTGCCAGCAGCGTACGGGAGGGCCCCGGGGAGCTGTTTTTT
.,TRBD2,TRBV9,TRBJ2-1,CASSSPGLAGVEQFF,TGTGCCAGCAGCTCCCCGGGACTAGCGGGAGTGGAGCAGTTCTTC
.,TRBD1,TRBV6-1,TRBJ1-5,CASSAPGQGGNQPQHF,TGTGCCAGCAGTGCACCGGGACAGGGTGGCAATCAGCCCCAGCATTTT
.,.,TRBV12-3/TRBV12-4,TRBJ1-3,CASRDYSGNTIYF,TGTGCCAGCAGAGACTACTCTGGAAACACCATATATTTT
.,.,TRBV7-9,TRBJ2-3,CASSLLQGSDTQYF,TGTGCCAGCAGCTTACTGCAGGGCTCAGATACGCAGTATTTT
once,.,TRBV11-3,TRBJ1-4,CASSSGGGIEKLFF,TGTGCCAGCTCGTCTGGGGGGGGAATTGAAAAACTGTTTTTT
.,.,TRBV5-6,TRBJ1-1,CASSALVQVNTNTEAFF,TGTGCCAGCAGCGCCCTGGTTCAGGTTAATACGAACACTGAAGCTTTCTTT
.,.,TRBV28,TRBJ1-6,CASSFGGANNSPLHF,TGTGCCAGCAGTTTCGGAGGGGCAAATAATTCACCCCTCCACTTT
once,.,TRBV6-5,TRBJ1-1,CASSLRGGDEAFF,TGTGCCAGCAGCCTGAGGGGGGGCGATGAAGCTTTCTTT
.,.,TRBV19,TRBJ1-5,CASSDAGNQPQHF,TGTGCCAGTAGTGACGCAGGTAATCAGCCCCAGCATTTT
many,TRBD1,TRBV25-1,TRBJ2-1,CASSDLGTGGNEQFF,TGTGCCAGCAGTGACCTCGGGACAGGGGGCAATGAGCAGTTCTTC
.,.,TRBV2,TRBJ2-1,CATAEYGGTRGNEQFF,TGTGCCACCGCGGAATATGGAGGAACACGGGGGAATGAGCAGTTCTTC
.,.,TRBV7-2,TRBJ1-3,CASSFQSGNTIYF,TGTGCCAGCAGCTTTCAGTCTGGAAACACCATATATTTT
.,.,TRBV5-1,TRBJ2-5,CASSLASGFAGKETQYF,TGCGCCAGCAGCTTGGCCTCGGGATTTGCGGGGAAAGAGACCCAGTACTTC
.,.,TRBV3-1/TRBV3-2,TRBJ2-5,CASSQTPVVQETQYF,TGTGCCAGCAGCCAAACGCCGGTAGTCCAAGAGACCCAGTACTTC
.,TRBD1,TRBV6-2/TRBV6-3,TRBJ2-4,CASSFNGQGNIQYF,TGTGCCAGCAGTTTTAACGGACAGGGAAACATTCAGTACTTC
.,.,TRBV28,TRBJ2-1,CASSLPGLQYFNEQFF,TGTGCCAGCAGTTTACCGGGACTCCAGTACTTCAATGAGCAGTTCTTC
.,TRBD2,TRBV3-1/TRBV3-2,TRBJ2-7,CASSQDLGEGYEQYF,TGTGCCAGCAGCCAAGATCTAGGGGAGGGGTACGAGCAGTACTTC
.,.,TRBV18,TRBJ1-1,CASSPSNTEAFF,TGTGCCAGCTCACCCTCTAACACTGAAGCTTTCTTT
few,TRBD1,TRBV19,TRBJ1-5,CASSPDRDRQPQHF,TGTGCCAGTAGTCCGGACAGGGACCGTCAGCCCCAGCATTTT
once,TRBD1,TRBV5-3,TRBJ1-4,CARSSGQGHEKLFF,TGTGCCAGAAGCTCGGGACAGGGGCATGAAAAACTGTTTTTT
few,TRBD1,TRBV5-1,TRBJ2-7,CASSLGWTGETYEQYF,TGCGCCAGCAGCTTGGGATGGACAGGTGAAACCTACGAGCAGTACTTC
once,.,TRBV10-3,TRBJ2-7,CAIRDGGADEQYF,TGTGCCATCAGGGATGGCGGGGCCGACGAGCAGTACTTC
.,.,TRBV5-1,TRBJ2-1,CASSRQGGDEQFF,TGCGCCAGCAGCCGGCAGGGTGGAGATGAGCAGTTCTTC
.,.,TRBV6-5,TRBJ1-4,CASSSGSPNEKLFF,TGTGCCAGCAGTTCAGGGTCGCCTAACGAAAAACTGTTTTTT
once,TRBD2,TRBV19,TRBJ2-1,CASSIISGSNSYNEQFF,TGTGCCAGTAGTATCATTAGCGGGAGTAACTCCTACAATGAGCAGTTCTTC
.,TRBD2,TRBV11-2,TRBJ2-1,CASSLVGGSYNEQFF,TGTGCCAGCAGCTTAGTGGGGGGGTCCTACAATGAGCAGTTCTTC
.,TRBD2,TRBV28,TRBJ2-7,CASSFGEAGGPIEQYF,TGTGCCAGCAGTTTTGGTGAGGCGGGAGGGCCGATCGAGCAGTACTTC
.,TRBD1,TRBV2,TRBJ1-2,CASQNGQVYGYTF,TGTGCCAGCCAGAACGGACAGGTTTATGGCTACACCTTC
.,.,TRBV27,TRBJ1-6,CASTQRQGNSPLHF,TGTGCCAGCACCCAGAGGCAGGGGAATTCACCCCTCCACTTT
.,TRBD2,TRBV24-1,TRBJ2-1,CAVSGSNLNEQFF,TGTGCCGTCAGCGGGAGTAATTTAAATGAGCAGTTCTTC
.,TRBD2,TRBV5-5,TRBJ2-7,CASSISGTSGNYEQYF,TGTGCCAGCAGCATCTCCGGGACTAGCGGGAATTACGAGCAGTACTTC
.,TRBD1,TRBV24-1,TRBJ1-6,CATSDYAGTGSSYNSPLHF,TGTGCCACCAGTGACTACGCCGGGACAGGAAGCTCCTATAATTCACCCCTCCACTTT
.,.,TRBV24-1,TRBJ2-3,CATSDEGLGTDTQYF,TGTGCCACCAGTGATGAGGGTCTGGGCACAGATACGCAGTATTTT
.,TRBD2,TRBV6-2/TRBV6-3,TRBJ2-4,CASSYGTSGNIQYF,TGTGCCAGCAGTTACGGGACTAGCGGTAACATTCAGTACTTC
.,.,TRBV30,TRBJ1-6,CAWSAYSPLHF,TGTGCCTGGAGTGCTTATTCACCCCTCCACTTT
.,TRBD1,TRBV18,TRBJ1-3,CASSRQGAGNTIYF,TGTGCCAGCTCACGACAGGGGGCTGGAAACACCATATATTTT
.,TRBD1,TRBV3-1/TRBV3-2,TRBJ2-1,CASSRDRVLEQFF,TGTGCCAGCAGCCGGGACAGGGTTCTTGAGCAGTTCTTC
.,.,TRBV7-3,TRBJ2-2,CASSFHQLTGELFF,TGTGCCAGCAGCTTTCACCAGTTAACCGGGGAGCTGTTTTTT
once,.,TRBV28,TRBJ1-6,CASSPGLANSPLHF,TGTGCCAGCAGTCCCGGACTGGCTAATTCACCCCTCCACTTT
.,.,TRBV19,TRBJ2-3,CASSIDQGSTDTQYF,TGTGCCAGTAGTATAGATCAGGGGTCGACAGATACGCAGTATTTT